The 15 T cell receptor beta chains reported below all come from one sample, sequenced in a study of T cell repertoires in cytomegalovirus infection. These TCRs are of unknown antigen specificity. Each CDR3 protein gets one entry after TCRdb re-called the reads with MiXCR. This sample carries about 920,000 distinct CDR3 sequences, 30% to 40% of them seen once, and the ten largest clones take more than 13%. The sample consisted of cultured CD8+ T cells from PBMCs, taken from culture after CMV antigen stimulation. Source of these receptors: a human donor in good health (CMV status not recorded). Some clones in this sample may be carry-over from other donors' samples.

This clonotype was observed a few times. The chain is built from TRBV27 and TRBJ2-3; D is ambiguous. Germline V lookup: CDR1 MNHEY, CDR2 SMNVEV (reference sequence). Trimming left V 2 bases short and J 6 bases short, with 9 bases between. The CDR3 loop spans 13 amino acids. The CDR3: CASSLRPIDTQYF. CDR3 bases: TGTGCCAGCAGTTTACGGCCCATTGATACGCAGTATTTT.

The rearrangement uses TRBV12-3 or TRBV12-4 and TRBJ1-1; D ambiguous. The CDR3 length is 12 residues. The V end was cut by 8 bases, the J end by 4 bases, with 11 bases between. CDR3 residues: CASSTSGTEAFF. Written as DNA, the CDR3 is TGTGCCAGCTCCACCTCGGGCACTGAAGCTTTCTTT.

The CDR3 region is CASSREGTAYGYTF. For the CDR3, the DNA is TGTGCCAGCAGCCGAGAAGGGACAGCCTATGGCTACACCTTC. The rearrangement links TRBV7-8 to TRBJ1-2, with 7 bases lining up with TRBD1. The germline V gene encodes CDR1 SGHVS and CDR2 FQNEAQ. V shed 5 bases and J 4 bases; nucleotides not matched to a gene: 7. The CDR3 runs to 14 residues. The full variable domain, with the rest looked up from reference TRBV7-8 and TRBJ1-2, is GAGVSQSPRYKVAKRGQDVALRCDPISGHVSLFWYQQALGQGPEFLTYFQNEAQLDKSGLPSDRFFAERPEGSVSTLKIQRTQQEDSAVYLCASSREGTAYGYTFGSGTRLTVV.

The chain carries TRBV19 and TRBJ1-1, with TRBD1 identical over 7 bases. The V segment lost 1 base and the J segment 0 bases; nucleotides outside the gene matches: 2. This CDR3 is 15 amino acids long. Germline V gene data show CDR1 as LNHDA and CDR2 as SQIVND (reference sequence). DNA for the CDR3: TGTGCCAGTAGTATAGTCACAGGGGTGAACACTGAAGCTTTCTTT. Its translation: CASSIVTGVNTEAFF. The complete variable domain, with remaining parts taken from reference TRBV19 and TRBJ1-1, reads DGGITQSPKYLFRKEGQNVTLSCEQNLNHDAMYWYRQDPGQGLRLIYYSQIVNDFQKGDIAEGYSVSREKKESFPLTVTSAQKNPTAFYLCASSIVTGVNTEAFFGQGTRLTVV.

The V call is TRBV2, the J call TRBJ2-7; tentative D call: TRBD2 (6 bases). Trimming removed 6 bases from V and 4 bases from J, with 10 bases in between. The CDR3 is 12 residues long. Germline CDR1 SNHLY, CDR2 FYNNEI. In nucleotides, the CDR3 is TGTGCCAGCAGAGGAGGGAGATACGAGCAGTACTTC. The encoded protein is CASRGGRYEQYF.

The rearrangement links TRBV27 to TRBJ2-7; D remains unclear. With 4 bases removed from V and 2 bases from J, the gap between germline ends came to 9 bases. Germline CDR1 and CDR2: MNHEY and SMNVEV (reference sequence). This CDR3 contains 13 residues. Written as DNA, the CDR3 is TGTGCCAGCAGTTCCGGAGTGGCCTACGAGCAGTACTTC. Translated, it gives CASSSGVAYEQYF.

The chain carries TRBV27 and TRBJ1-3, with a tentative D call TRBD1 (6 bases). Germline values: CDR1 MNHEY, CDR2 SMNVEV (reference sequence). The CDR3 length is 15 residues. The germline V and J ends were trimmed by 6 bases and 0 bases, with 12 bases remaining between them. The CDR3: CASRPGHSSGNTIYF. The CDR3 region has the DNA TGTGCCAGCAGGCCGGGACATTCCTCTGGAAACACCATATATTTT.

The chain carries TRBV24-1 and TRBJ2-2; the D is unclear. The V and J ends lost 5 bases and 8 bases respectively, with 5 bases between them. The germline gives CDR1 KGHDR, CDR2 SFDVKD. The CDR3 runs to 11 residues. The chain's CDR3 is CATSVGGELFF. DNA for the CDR3: TGTGCCACCAGTGTCGGAGGGGAGCTGTTTTTT.

V usage is TRBV19 and J usage is TRBJ2-7; D is possibly TRBD1 or TRBD2 (5 bases each). Germline assignment: CDR1 LNHDA and CDR2 SQIVND (reference sequence). The CDR3 runs 15 residues. Trimming took off 0 bases at V and 5 bases at J, with 14 bases between the two ends. CDR3 protein: CASSIEAAGLDEQYF. DNA for the CDR3: TGTGCCAGTAGTATAGAAGCGGCAGGGCTCGACGAGCAGTACTTC.

This clonotype has more than one count but fewer than ten. This sequence joins TRBV4-1 and TRBJ2-1, with TRBD2 matching over 10 bases. The CDR3 runs to 17 residues. Germline-derived CDR1 and CDR2 are MGHRA and YSYEKL. After removal of 0 bases from V and 7 bases from J, the junction contained 9 bases not matched to a gene. CDR3 DNA sequence: TGCGCCAGCAGCCAAGACGGGCTAGCGGGGGTGATGAATGAGCAGTTCTTC. Protein: CASSQDGLAGVMNEQFF.

This clonotype was seen ten or more times. The V and J genes are TRBV7-8 and TRBJ1-5, with D hard to call. Trimming cost V 1 base and J 2 bases, with 6 bases left between them. The CDR3 length is 14 residues. The germline CDR1 and CDR2 sequences are SGHVS and FQNEAQ. The DNA for the CDR3 is TGTGCCAGCAGCTTAGGGGCCCGCAATCAGCCCCAGCATTTT. This sequence encodes CASSLGARNQPQHF.

V usage is TRBV19 and J usage is TRBJ2-7; 9 bases map to TRBD1. Trimming removed 5 bases from V and 0 bases from J; junction bases left unmatched: 8. The CDR3 covers 16 residues. The germline gives CDR1 LNHDA, CDR2 SQIVND (reference sequence). Written as DNA, the CDR3 is TGTGCCAGTAGTGAATGGGACAGGGCATTCTCCTACGAGCAGTACTTC. It yields the protein CASSEWDRAFSYEQYF.

The rearrangement uses TRBV27 and TRBJ2-3; D is unresolved. The CDR3 has 16 amino acids. V gave up 3 bases and J gave up 0 bases, with 13 bases separating them. Germline assignment: CDR1 MNHEY and CDR2 SMNVEV (reference sequence). The CDR3 loop is CASSLVGLGSTDTQYF. In DNA form, the CDR3 reads TGTGCCAGCAGTTTGGTGGGTCTGGGGAGCACAGATACGCAGTATTTT.

This clonotype was seen at least ten times. The chain employs TRBV7-8 and TRBJ2-2; no definite D call. Trimming removed 2 bases from V and 3 bases from J, with 10 bases in between. The V gene's germline CDR1 is SGHVS and CDR2 FQNEAQ. The CDR3 is made up of 15 amino acids. The chain's CDR3 is CASSLQFGHTGELFF. CDR3 nucleotide sequence: TGTGCCAGCAGCTTACAATTCGGGCACACCGGGGAGCTGTTTTTT.

In this sample, this clonotype turned up many times. This rearrangement joins TRBV6-2 or TRBV6-3 to TRBJ2-1, with 10 bases fitting TRBD1. This CDR3 region has 16 residues. CDR1 is MNHEY and CDR2 is SVGEGT in the germline V gene. Trimming removed 0 bases from V and 4 bases from J; junction bases left unmatched: 3. CDR3 coding DNA: TGTGCCAGCAGTTACTCCCGGGACAGGGGATACAATGAGCAGTTCTTC. Encoded protein: CASSYSRDRGYNEQFF.